The TCR beta chain described here comes from a study of patients and donors after allogeneic stem cell transplantation. This clonotype was counted between two and nine times. TCRdb analysed the RT-PCR reads with MiXCR anew, one entry per CDR3 protein. Of about a million distinct CDR3 sequences detected, about 20% appear once; the ten largest clones hold roughly 6.4%. V lost 5 bases, J lost 4 bases, and 9 bases stayed unmatched. Germline loops: CDR1 SEHNR, CDR2 FQNEAQ (reference sequence). The CDR3 covers 16 residues. Input material: blood, either unsorted or a sorted T cell fraction (not recorded which). This TCR was recovered from a human donor who was either an allogeneic HSCT recipient or a stem cell or donor lymphocyte infusion donor (not recorded which). It is not recorded whose cells these are; they may come from a transplant donor. The rearrangement joins TRBV7-9 to TRBJ1-1; 11 positions agree with TRBD1. DNA of the CDR3: TGTGCCAGCAGCCCCAAACGGACAGGGGGCCTCACTGAAGCTTTCTTT. Its translation: CASSPKRTGGLTEAFF.